This TCR beta chain was captured in a study of neurological immune-mediated disorders. General study results and limits: When grouped phylogenetically, the repertoires of 18 of the 34 multiple sclerosis patients fell together in one related-CDR3 cluster, which is a possible signature. Among expanded clones, no CDR3 amino acid sequences were shared across subjects, a pattern suggesting private repertoires in all groups.

This clonotype was seen repeatedly, ten times or more. Antigen: not known. This CDR3 is built from 14 residues. Trimming shortened V by 5 bases and J by 7 bases, and 17 bases separated the two germline ends. The cDNA was produced through 5'RACE with 10-nucleotide random UMIs. TCRdb re-analysed the 5' RACE reads in MiXCR, keeping a single row per CDR3 protein. The data hold 66,000 or so distinct CDR3 sequences, with 3.5% to 5.5% observed a single time. Sequencing was performed on PBMCs. The rearrangement joins TRBV12-3 or TRBV12-4 to TRBJ1-2; a weak D match, TRBD1 (6 bases). This clonotype was sampled from a man in his thirties or forties with multiple sclerosis. The CDR3 here is CASSIQGGFGGYTF. For the CDR3, the DNA is TGTGCCAGCAGTATACAGGGCGGGTTTGGTGGCTACACCTTC.